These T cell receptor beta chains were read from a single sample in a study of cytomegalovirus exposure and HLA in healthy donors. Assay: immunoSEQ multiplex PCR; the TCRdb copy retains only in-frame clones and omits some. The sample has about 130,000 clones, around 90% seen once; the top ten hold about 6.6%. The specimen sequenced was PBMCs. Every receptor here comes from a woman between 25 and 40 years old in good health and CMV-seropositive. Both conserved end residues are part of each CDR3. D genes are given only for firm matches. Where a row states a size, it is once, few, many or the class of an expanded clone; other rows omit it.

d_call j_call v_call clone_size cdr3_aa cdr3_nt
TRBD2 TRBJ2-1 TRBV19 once CASSMELAGGPVYNEQFF TGTGCCAGTAGTATGGAGCTAGCGGGGGGGCCCGTTTACAATGAGCAGTTCTTC
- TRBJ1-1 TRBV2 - CASSDRAAFF TGTGCCAGCAGTGACCGTGCGGCTTTCTTT
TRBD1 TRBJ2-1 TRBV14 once CASSRRTGDNEQFF TGTGCCAGCAGCCGTCGGACAGGGGACAATGAGCAGTTCTTC
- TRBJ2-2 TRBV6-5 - CASNHRRGGELFF TGTGCCAGCAACCACAGGCGGGGCGGGGAGCTGTTTTTT
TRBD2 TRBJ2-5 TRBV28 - CASSSYSGSRPETQYF TGTGCCAGCAGTTCATATAGCGGGAGTAGGCCAGAGACCCAGTACTTC
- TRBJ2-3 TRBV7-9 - CASSPMGGAGGLNTQYF TGTGCCAGCAGCCCCATGGGGGGAGCCGGGGGTCTAAATACGCAGTATTTT
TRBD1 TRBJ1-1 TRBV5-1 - CASSFTGDSRTEAFF TGCGCCAGCAGCTTTACAGGGGATTCACGTACTGAAGCTTTCTTT
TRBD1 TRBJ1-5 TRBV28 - CASSRDRVNQPQHF TGTGCCAGCAGCCGGGACAGGGTTAATCAGCCCCAGCATTTT
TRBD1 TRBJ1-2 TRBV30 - CACLLGQGEHGYTF TGTGCCTGCTTACTGGGACAGGGGGAACATGGCTACACCTTC
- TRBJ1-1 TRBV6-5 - CASGWEGPRAFF TGTGCCAGCGGGTGGGAGGGGCCACGAGCTTTCTTT
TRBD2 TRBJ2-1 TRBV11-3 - CASSLQAGGLGNEQFF TGTGCCAGCAGCTTACAAGCGGGAGGGCTGGGTAATGAGCAGTTCTTC
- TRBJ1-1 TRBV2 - CASSLPSGAFTEAFF TGTGCCAGCAGCTTACCCTCTGGGGCCTTCACTGAAGCTTTCTTT
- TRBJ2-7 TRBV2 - CASLSKSSYEQYF TGTGCCAGCCTAAGTAAGAGCTCCTACGAGCAGTACTTC
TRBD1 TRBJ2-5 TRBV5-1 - CASSPAAGGEETQYF TGCGCCAGCAGCCCCGCGGCAGGGGGCGAAGAGACCCAGTACTTC
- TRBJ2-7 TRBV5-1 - CASSLGRVDREDEQYF TGCGCCAGCAGCTTGGGCCGAGTCGACAGGGAGGACGAGCAGTACTTC
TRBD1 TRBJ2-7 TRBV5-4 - CASSTGQGNVIEQYF TGTGCCAGCAGCACCGGACAGGGGAATGTTATCGAGCAGTACTTC
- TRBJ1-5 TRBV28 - CASSSPIRETYQPQHF TGTGCCAGCAGTTCGCCCATCCGGGAGACCTATCAGCCCCAGCATTTT
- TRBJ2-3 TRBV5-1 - CASTLSGTDTQYF TGCGCCAGCACCCTCAGCGGCACAGATACGCAGTATTTT
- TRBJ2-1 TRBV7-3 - CASSPGGEQFF TGTGCCAGCAGCCCCGGGGGTGAGCAGTTCTTC
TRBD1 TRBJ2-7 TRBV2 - CASSIPGQPGSYEQYF TGTGCCAGCAGTATACCGGGACAGCCCGGGTCCTACGAGCAGTACTTC
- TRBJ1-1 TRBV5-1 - CASRAGQSNTEAFF TGCGCCAGCAGGGCCGGACAGTCGAACACTGAAGCTTTCTTT
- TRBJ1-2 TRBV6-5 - CASSETVSHFGYTF TGTGCCAGCAGTGAGACAGTTTCGCATTTTGGCTACACCTTC
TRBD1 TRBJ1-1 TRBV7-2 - CASSFGPEGATEAFF TGTGCCAGCAGCTTTGGGCCGGAGGGGGCAACTGAAGCTTTCTTT
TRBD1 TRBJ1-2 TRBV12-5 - CASLGGQGFYGYTF TGTGCCTCGTTAGGGGGACAGGGGTTCTATGGCTACACCTTC